Each of the 32 T cell receptor beta chains below was sequenced from the same sample in a study of CD8 T cells in ankylosing spondylitis. In TCRdb, the 5' RACE reads were re-called with MiXCR into one record per CDR3 protein. The table lists approximately 190,000 distinct CDR3 sequences, 13% of them singletons, with approximately 9.9% in the top ten. The specimen sequenced was blood, either unsorted or a sorted T cell fraction (not recorded which). The receptors here all came from a female donor with ankylosing spondylitis or in good health (not recorded which).

Many counts were recorded for this clonotype. The chain is built from TRBV4-3 and TRBJ2-7; D unresolved. Germline V gives CDR1 LGHNA, CDR2 YSLEER. This CDR3 is built from 14 residues. Trimming shortened V by 1 base and J by 1 base, and 8 bases separated the two germline ends. The CDR3 DNA reads TGCGCCAGCAGCCAAGGGGCAGGATCCTACGAGCAGTACTTC. The encoded protein is CASSQGAGSYEQYF.

On this clonotype itself: This could be a read error, since a much larger clone is one nucleotide away. This sequence joins TRBV6-2 or TRBV6-3 and TRBJ2-5; D possibly corresponds to TRBD1 (5 bases). Germline CDR1 reads MNHEY; CDR2 reads SVGEGT. There are 13 residues in the CDR3. The chain's CDR3 is CVSSYYRQETQYF. The CDR3 DNA sequence: TGTGTCAGCAGTTACTACCGACAGGAGACCCAGTACTTC.

With regard to this clonotype: A single base separates this from a much larger clone, so it may be a read error. The genes are TRBV6-5 and TRBJ2-7; possibly TRBD1 for D (5 bases). V lost 4 bases, J lost 2 bases, and 18 bases lay in between. The CDR3 loop spans 16 amino acids. Germline lookup yields CDR1 MNHEY and CDR2 SVGAGI. The CDR3 DNA reads TGTGCCAGCAGTTGCTCAACCAGGGTCCTTACCTACGAGCAGTACTTC. It codes for CASSCSTRVLTYEQYF.

This clonotype was seen a few times. The rearrangement links TRBV19 to TRBJ2-7; 9 nucleotides align to TRBD2. The V segment lost 7 bases and the J segment 6 bases; nucleotides outside the gene matches: 7. The CDR3 contains 13 residues. Germline CDR1 LNHDA, CDR2 SQIVND (reference sequence). The CDR3 DNA reads TGTGCCAGTAACCTAGCGGGAACTCTCGAGCAGTACTTC. This codes for CASNLAGTLEQYF.

This clonotype occurred many times. The chain joins TRBV7-9 to TRBJ2-5; 9 bases match TRBD2. The J segment lost 4 bases and the V segment lost 3 bases, leaving 6 bases of the junction unmatched. Per the germline V gene, CDR1 is SEHNR and CDR2 is FQNEAQ (reference sequence). The CDR3 length is 15 residues. This CDR3 is CASSFGPLAGETQYF. DNA for the CDR3: TGTGCCAGCAGCTTCGGCCCACTAGCGGGAGAGACCCAGTACTTC. The full variable domain, completed using reference TRBV7-9 and TRBJ2-5, is DTGVSQNPRHKITKRGQNVTFRCDPISEHNRLYWYRQTLGQGPEFLTYFQNEAQLEKSRLLSDRFSAERPKGSFSTLEIQRTEQGDSAMYLCASSFGPLAGETQYFGPGTRLLVL.

This clonotype was seen ten or more times. J is TRBJ2-1 and V is TRBV14, with TRBD1 matching over 9 bases. The CDR3 has 17 residues. Trimming took 4 bases from V and 7 from J; bases not matched to a gene: 14. The germline gives CDR1 SGHDN, CDR2 FVKESK. The CDR3 protein is CASSLIKPGQGKNEQFF. The CDR3 region has the DNA TGTGCCAGCAGCCTTATCAAGCCGGGACAGGGAAAAAATGAGCAGTTCTTC.

The V and J genes are TRBV12-3 or TRBV12-4 and TRBJ2-7; 9 positions agree with TRBD2. Losses at the gene ends were 6 bases for V and 4 bases for J; bases not matched to a gene: 7. CDR3 length: 14 amino acids. CDR3 nucleotide sequence: TGTGCCAGCAGGCAAGCGGGAGGACCGTACGAGCAGTACTTC. Translation gives CASRQAGGPYEQYF.

This clonotype showed up just a few times. The chain carries TRBV7-9 and TRBJ2-7, with D possibly called TRBD1 or TRBD2 (5 bases each). Trimming pared 5 bases from V and 3 bases from J, leaving 11 bases between. The V gene's germline CDR1 is SEHNR and CDR2 FQNEAQ (reference sequence). The CDR3 totals 13 residues. The CDR3 nucleotides are TGTGCCAGCAGCCTCGATGGGGGCTACGAGCAGTACTTC. Translation: CASSLDGGYEQYF. Supplemented by reference TRBV7-9 and TRBJ2-7, the full variable domain reads DTGVSQNPRHKITKRGQNVTFRCDPISEHNRLYWYRQTLGQGPEFLTYFQNEAQLEKSRLLSDRFSAERPKGSFSTLEIQRTEQGDSAMYLCASSLDGGYEQYFGPGTRLTVT.

This clonotype was seen ten or more times. The V call is TRBV20-1, the J call TRBJ1-1; TRBD1 aligns across 9 bases. The CDR3 is 13 amino acids. J gave up 5 bases and V 3 bases, and 4 bases lay outside the gene matches. Germline V gives CDR1 DFQATT, CDR2 SNEGSKA (reference sequence). The CDR3 loop reads CSARGQGRTEAFF. CDR3 DNA: TGCAGTGCTAGGGGACAGGGACGAACTGAAGCTTTCTTT.

About this clonotype: A much more abundant neighbour one base away suggests this may be a read error. The chain is built from TRBV12-3 or TRBV12-4 and TRBJ2-7, with a possible D match to TRBD2 (5 bases). This CDR3 has 13 residues. The CDR3 region has the DNA TGTGCCGGCAGTTTTACGGGATCCTACGAGCAGTACTTC. Its translation is CAGSFTGSYEQYF.

J is TRBJ2-7 and V is TRBV5-1, with D tentatively TRBD1 or TRBD2 (6 bases each). This CDR3 comprises 15 residues. V lost 0 bases and J 3 bases, leaving 13 bases between the germline ends. Germline-derived CDR1 and CDR2 are SGHRS and YFSETQ. CDR3 protein: CASSLDGGTDYEQYF. The CDR3 coding sequence is TGCGCCAGCAGCTTGGACGGGGGCACTGACTACGAGCAGTACTTC.

This clonotype was detected ten times or more. The chain recombines TRBV6-6 with TRBJ2-7; D remains ambiguous. CDR3 length: 12 amino acids. Trimming shortened V by 6 bases and J by 3 bases, and 9 bases separated the two germline ends. The V gene's germline CDR1 is MNHNY and CDR2 SVGAGI (reference sequence). CDR3 in amino acids: CASSSDIYEQYF. Here the CDR3 DNA reads TGTGCCAGCAGCTCCGACATCTACGAGCAGTACTTC.

For this clonotype: A much larger clone differs by one base, so this may be a read error. J is TRBJ2-5 and V is TRBV10-3; 7 bases are shared with TRBD2. The CDR3 sequence is 16 residues long. Germline V gene lookup returns CDR1 ENHRY and CDR2 SYGVKD. CDR3 protein: CTISELAEGYQETQYF. In DNA, the CDR3 is TGTACCATCAGTGAGCTAGCGGAGGGGTACCAAGAGACCCAGTACTTC.

The sample holds many counts of this clonotype. The V and J genes are TRBV20-1 and TRBJ1-2; D remains unclear. The CDR3 length is 13 residues. V gave up 3 bases and J gave up 2 bases, with 10 bases separating them. The germline gives CDR1 DFQATT, CDR2 SNEGSKA (reference sequence). CDR3 DNA sequence: TGCAGTGCTAGGGACCACCGGAACTATGGCTACACCTTC. Protein sequence: CSARDHRNYGYTF.

At least ten counts were recorded for this clonotype. The rearrangement uses TRBV29-1 and TRBJ2-3; no firm D call. The V end was cut by 6 bases, the J end by 6 bases, with 10 bases between. Per the germline V gene, CDR1 is SQVTM and CDR2 is ANQGSEA. The CDR3 totals 11 residues. CDR3 DNA sequence: TGCAGCGTGTCAGCGTCCGATACGCAGTATTTT. Amino acids: CSVSASDTQYF.

V is TRBV3-1 and J is TRBJ2-7; D is unclear. V gave up 1 base and J gave up 10 bases, with 17 bases separating them. Germline assignment: CDR1 LGHDT and CDR2 YNNKEL (reference sequence). CDR3 size: 14 residues. The CDR3 DNA is TGTGCCAGCAGCCAAGCTGGCGGAGCCCAGATACAGTACTTC. Protein sequence: CASSQAGGAQIQYF.

V is TRBV12-3 or TRBV12-4 and J is TRBJ2-7; D may match TRBD1 or TRBD2 (5 bases each). Trimming cost V 5 bases and J 2 bases, with 16 bases left between them. The CDR3 is 15 amino acids. The CDR3 here is CASSGMGDGTYEQYF. The CDR3 DNA reads TGTGCCAGCAGTGGCATGGGGGACGGCACCTACGAGCAGTACTTC.

There are many counts of this clonotype. The V gene is TRBV12-3 or TRBV12-4, the J gene TRBJ1-2; weak D call: TRBD1 (5 bases). V was cut by 7 bases and J by 7 bases, with 13 bases left in between. The CDR3 spans 12 residues. The CDR3 DNA sequence: TGTGCCAGCACCCTTGCAGGGAGTGGCTACACCTTC. The encoded protein is CASTLAGSGYTF.

In its sample, this clonotype was seen a few times. The rearrangement joins TRBV6-4 to TRBJ2-1; 11 nucleotides agree with TRBD1. The germline gives CDR1 MRHNA, CDR2 SNTAGT. CDR3 length: 14 amino acids. V lost 10 bases and J lost 8; bases outside the gene matches: 10. The CDR3 region is CATSRTGGSDEQFF. The CDR3 coding sequence is TGTGCCACCTCACGGACAGGGGGCTCGGATGAGCAGTTCTTC.

This clonotype was seen repeatedly, ten times or more. V is TRBV2 and J is TRBJ1-1; no clear D. The CDR3 runs to 16 residues. Trimming took off 2 bases at V and 1 base at J, with 14 bases between the two ends. The germline V gene has CDR1 SNHLY and CDR2 FYNNEI. CDR3 in DNA: TGTGCCAGCAGTGAATGGATAACTTCGGGGAACACTGAAGCTTTCTTT. Translation: CASSEWITSGNTEAFF.

This clonotype was observed a few times. The genes are TRBV20-1 and TRBJ2-5; D gene ambiguous. Germline-derived CDR1 and CDR2 are DFQATT and SNEGSKA (reference sequence). This CDR3 comprises 16 residues. Trimming left V 3 bases short and J 0 bases short, with 17 bases between. This CDR3 reads CSASNYRVRYQETQYF. DNA for the CDR3: TGCAGTGCTAGTAACTATAGGGTCCGGTACCAAGAGACCCAGTACTTC.

This clonotype has more than one count but fewer than ten. The chain employs TRBV15 and TRBJ1-4, with D unclear. Germline V lookup: CDR1 LNHNV, CDR2 YYDKDF (reference sequence). The CDR3 runs to 14 residues. V gave up 0 bases and J gave up 8 bases, with 10 bases separating them. The CDR3: CATSRDWTGEKLFF. CDR3 nucleotide sequence: TGTGCCACCAGCAGAGATTGGACCGGAGAAAAACTGTTTTTT. Complete variable domain (other parts from reference TRBV15 and TRBJ1-4): DAMVIQNPRYQVTQFGKPVTLSCSQTLNHNVMYWYQQKSSQAPKLLFHYYDKDFNNEADTPDNFQSRRPNTSFCFLDIRSPGLGDTAMYLCATSRDWTGEKLFFGSGTQLSVL.

There are many counts of this clonotype. The rearrangement uses TRBV6-6 and TRBJ2-7; D is unresolved. Trimming left V 5 bases short and J 3 bases short, with 11 bases between. This CDR3 comprises 13 residues. Germline lookup yields CDR1 MNHNY and CDR2 SVGAGI (reference sequence). CDR3 amino acids: CASSPLGFYEQYF. In DNA, the CDR3 is TGTGCCAGCAGTCCTTTGGGATTCTACGAGCAGTACTTC.

CDR3: CASRAESSYNEQFF. The CDR3 DNA follows: TGTGCCTCTCGTGCCGAGAGCTCCTACAATGAGCAGTTCTTC. V and J are TRBV28 and TRBJ2-1; no clear D. The CDR3 spans 14 residues. Germline V gene lookup returns CDR1 MDHEN and CDR2 SYDVKM. V lost 11 bases, J lost 0 bases, and 14 bases lay in between.

This clonotype was observed a handful of times. The rearrangement joins TRBV4-2 to TRBJ2-7; 12 positions agree with TRBD2. The CDR3 contains 17 residues. CDR1 and CDR2 from the germline V gene are LGHNA and YNFKEQ. With V trimmed by 2 bases and J by 0 bases, 5 bases remained unmatched. The CDR3 here is CASSQLAGGPPSYEQYF. In DNA, the CDR3 is TGTGCCAGCAGCCAACTAGCGGGAGGGCCACCCTCCTACGAGCAGTACTTC.

This clonotype was picked up one time. Relative to the germline gene, one junction end is altered; a read error may explain this. The V and J genes are TRBV7-3 and TRBJ2-3, with a possible D match to TRBD2 (7 bases). Germline V gene lookup returns CDR1 SGHTA and CDR2 FQGTGA. The CDR3 is made up of 18 amino acids. CDR3: CANSSRPPGAGDTDTQYF. Written as DNA, the CDR3 is TGTGCCAACAGCTCCCGACCTCCGGGGGCGGGGGACACAGATACGCAGTATTTT.

This clonotype was recorded at least ten times. The genes are TRBV5-1 and TRBJ2-1; the match to TRBD1 covers 7 bases. Trimming took 5 bases from V and 6 from J; bases not matched to a gene: 5. Germline V gene sequence: CDR1 SGHRS, CDR2 YFSETQ. CDR3 length: 13 amino acids. The CDR3 sequence is CASRDGQANEQFF. Written as DNA, the CDR3 is TGCGCCAGCAGGGATGGACAGGCCAATGAGCAGTTCTTC.

This clonotype was observed many times. The chain joins TRBV4-2 to TRBJ2-1; the match to TRBD1 covers 7 bases. There are 16 residues in the CDR3. Germline CDR1 and CDR2: LGHNA and YNFKEQ. V was clipped by 0 bases and J by 7 bases; unmatched bases: 9. The DNA for the CDR3 is TGTGCCAGCAGCCAAGATTGGGGACAGAACTTTAATGAGCAGTTCTTC. This translates into CASSQDWGQNFNEQFF.

The V gene is TRBV7-9, the J gene TRBJ2-5; D could derive from TRBD1 or TRBD2 (5 bases each). Trimming removed 4 bases from V and 0 bases from J, with 15 bases in between. The CDR3 consists of 16 residues. Germline values: CDR1 SEHNR, CDR2 FQNEAQ (reference sequence). CDR3 DNA: TGTGCCAGCAGCTCCTTCCGGGACGGGTACCAAGAGACCCAGTACTTC. Residues: CASSSFRDGYQETQYF.

Remarks on this clonotype: One end of the junction is discordant with germline, which a read error may explain. The V call is TRBV2, the J call TRBJ1-6; D unclear. This CDR3 is built from 14 residues. The germline V gene has CDR1 SNHLY and CDR2 FYNNEI. Here the CDR3 reads CASSGVSFNSPLHF. The CDR3 DNA reads TGTGCCAGCAGTGGGGTGTCCTTTAATTCACCCCTCCACTTT.

This clonotype was seen repeatedly, ten times or more. The chain recombines TRBV12-3 or TRBV12-4 with TRBJ2-1; tentatively, D is TRBD2 (5 bases). This CDR3 has 13 residues. Deletions cut 0 bases from V and 9 bases from J, with 9 bases between. The CDR3 here is CASSLAGASEQFF. The CDR3 bases are TGTGCCAGCAGTTTAGCGGGAGCGTCTGAGCAGTTCTTC.

This clonotype showed up many times. The V and J genes are TRBV20-1 and TRBJ2-7; weak D call: TRBD2 (6 bases). This CDR3 spans 11 amino acids. Trimming removed 7 bases at V and 0 bases at J, with 7 bases between. Germline lookup yields CDR1 DFQATT and CDR2 SNEGSKA (reference sequence). The CDR3 DNA follows: TGCAGTGTCGGGGGCTCCTACGAGCAGTACTTC. Protein sequence: CSVGGSYEQYF.